The clone carrying this T cell receptor (beta chain) appeared a few times. V was pared by 4 bases and J by 7 bases, with 11 bases of the junction left unmatched. The length of the CDR3 is 14 residues. CDR1 and CDR2 (germline): GTSNPN, SVGIG (reference sequence). The data belong to a study of blood T cell repertoires in COVID-19. TCRdb keeps only in-frame clones here, not all; method: immunoSEQ multiplex PCR. The sample records approximately 260,000 clones, roughly 82% being singletons. The sequence was collected from an elderly woman with active or convalescent COVID-19. Material: peripheral blood. The chain employs TRBV30 and TRBJ2-5; 8 positions agree with TRBD1. DNA of the CDR3: TGTGCCTGGAATCGTGACAGGGGTATCGGGACCCAGTACTTC. Its translation is CAWNRDRGIGTQYF.